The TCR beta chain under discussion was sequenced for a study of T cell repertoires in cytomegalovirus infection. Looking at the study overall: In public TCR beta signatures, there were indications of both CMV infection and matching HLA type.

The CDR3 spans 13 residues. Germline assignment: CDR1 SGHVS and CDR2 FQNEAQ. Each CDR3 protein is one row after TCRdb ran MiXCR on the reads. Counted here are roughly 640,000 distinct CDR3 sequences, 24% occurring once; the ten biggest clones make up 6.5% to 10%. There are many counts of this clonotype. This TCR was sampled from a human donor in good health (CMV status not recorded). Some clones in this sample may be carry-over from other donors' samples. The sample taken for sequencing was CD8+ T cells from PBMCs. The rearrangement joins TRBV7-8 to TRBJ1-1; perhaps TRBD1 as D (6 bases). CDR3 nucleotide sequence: TGTGCTTCAACAGGGCTCTCGAACACTGAAGCTTTCTTT. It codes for CASTGLSNTEAFF.